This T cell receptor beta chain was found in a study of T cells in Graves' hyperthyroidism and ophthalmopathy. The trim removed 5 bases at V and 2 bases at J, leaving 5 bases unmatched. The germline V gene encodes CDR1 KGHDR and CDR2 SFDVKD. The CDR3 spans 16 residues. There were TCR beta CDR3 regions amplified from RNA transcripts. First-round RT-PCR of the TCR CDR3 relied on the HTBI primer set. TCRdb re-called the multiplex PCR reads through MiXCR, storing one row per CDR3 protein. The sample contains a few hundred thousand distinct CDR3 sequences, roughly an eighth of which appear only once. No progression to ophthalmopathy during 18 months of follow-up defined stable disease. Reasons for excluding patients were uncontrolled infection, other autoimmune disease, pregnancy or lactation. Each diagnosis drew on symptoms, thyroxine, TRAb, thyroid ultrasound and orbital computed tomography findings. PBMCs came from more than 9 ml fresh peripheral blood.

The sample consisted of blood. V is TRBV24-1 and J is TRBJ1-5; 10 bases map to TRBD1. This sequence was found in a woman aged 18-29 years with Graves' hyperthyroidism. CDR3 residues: CATSGTGGTGNQPQHF. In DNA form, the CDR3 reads TGTGCCACCAGTGGGACAGGGGGGACGGGCAATCAGCCCCAGCATTTT.